The 10 T cell receptor beta chains below were found in one sample sequenced in a study of cytomegalovirus exposure and HLA in healthy donors. Both 60 Vbeta primers and 13 Jbeta primers went into the PCR. Assay: immunoSEQ multiplex PCR; the TCRdb copy retains only in-frame clones and omits some. Here the sample spans some 180,000 clones, about 80% being singletons. Sequenced: PBMCs. All receptors derive from a man in his late teens or twenties in good health and CMV-seronegative.

This clone was found a few times. The chain links TRBV30 to TRBJ2-7, with D maybe TRBD1 (5 bases). CDR3 size: 12 residues. Per the germline V gene, CDR1 is GTSNPN and CDR2 is SVGIG (reference sequence). V was pared by 3 bases and J by 6 bases, with 12 bases between. The CDR3: CAWRGDSPEQYF. CDR3 coding DNA: TGTGCCTGGAGAGGGGATAGTCCCGAGCAGTACTTC.

This clone was seen only a few times. CDR3 in DNA: TGCGCCAGCAGCTGGGACAGCCACGAGCAGTACTTC. It codes for CASSWDSHEQYF. This chain joins TRBV5-1 and TRBJ2-7, with TRBD1 identical over 7 bases. The CDR3 covers 12 residues. V was pared by 3 bases and J by 5 bases, with 2 bases of the junction left unmatched. Germline V gives CDR1 SGHRS, CDR2 YFSETQ.

V is TRBV11-2 and J is TRBJ2-1; the D gene is possibly TRBD2 (6 bases). The V gene lost 5 bases and the J gene lost 0 bases, with 17 bases spanning the gap. CDR3 length: 17 amino acids. From germline, CDR1 is SGHAT and CDR2 FQNNGV. Here the CDR3 DNA reads TGTGCCAGCAGCAAACTGGGGGGACCGAGCTCCTACAATGAGCAGTTCTTC. Protein: CASSKLGGPSSYNEQFF.

The CDR3 sequence is CASSLQGASPLHF. CDR3 nucleotide sequence: TGTGCCAGCAGTCTCCAGGGGGCTTCACCCCTCCACTTT. The chain links TRBV25-1 to TRBJ1-6; 8 positions agree with TRBD1. V shed 5 bases, J shed 9 bases, and the junction held 3 bases outside the gene matches. The CDR3 consists of 13 residues. Per germline, CDR1 MGHDK and CDR2 SYGVNS.

The chain links TRBV19 to TRBJ2-5; TRBD2 matches at 9 bases. This CDR3 has 16 amino acids. Germline CDR1 is LNHDA and CDR2 is SQIVND (reference sequence). V gave up 4 bases and J gave up 4 bases; unmatched junction bases: 10. CDR3 nucleotides: TGTGCCAGTAGTAGCGGGGGGGCTGCTCTCGGAGAGACCCAGTACTTC. Residues: CASSSGGAALGETQYF.

This clone was observed a single time. This chain joins TRBV6-5 and TRBJ1-2; a weak D match, TRBD1 (5 bases). The germline V and J ends were trimmed by 5 bases and 8 bases, with 15 bases remaining between them. CDR1 MNHEY and CDR2 SVGAGI come from the germline V gene. The CDR3 spans 13 residues. The CDR3 region has the DNA TGTGCCAGCAGTCGGGACTTCGGGAGAGGCTACACCTTC. This gives the protein CASSRDFGRGYTF.

V usage is TRBV6-1 and J usage is TRBJ2-3, with TRBD2 as a possible D gene (5 bases). Germline assignment: CDR1 MNHNS and CDR2 SASEGT. This CDR3 is built from 14 residues. V lost 3 bases, J lost 4 bases, and 11 bases lay in between. CDR3 DNA sequence: TGTGCCAGCAGTGATCAGAGGGCAGCAGATACGCAGTATTTT. Protein sequence: CASSDQRAADTQYF.

The V call is TRBV11-2, the J call TRBJ1-6; D is ambiguous. V was cut by 2 bases and J by 8 bases, with 7 bases left in between. The germline gives CDR1 SGHAT, CDR2 FQNNGV. The CDR3 loop spans 13 amino acids. The CDR3 DNA sequence: TGTGCCAGCAGCTTAAGCACTTATTCACCCCTCCACTTT. This codes for CASSLSTYSPLHF.

The V and J genes are TRBV7-3 and TRBJ2-1; 11 bases fit TRBD2. V shed 1 base, J shed 5 bases, and the junction held 7 bases outside the gene matches. The CDR3 contains 17 residues. Germline CDR1 reads SGHTA; CDR2 reads FQGTGA. In DNA form, the CDR3 reads TGTGCCAGCAGCTTAAATCCTAGCGGGGGGCCAGACAATGAGCAGTTCTTC. The encoded protein is CASSLNPSGGPDNEQFF. The complete variable domain, with remaining parts taken from reference TRBV7-3 and TRBJ2-1, reads GAGVSQTPSNKVTEKGKYVELRCDPISGHTALYWYRQSLGQGPEFLIYFQGTGAADDSGLPNDRFFAVRPEGSVSTLKIQRTERGDSAVYLCASSLNPSGGPDNEQFFGPGTRLTVL.

This clone turned up a few times. This chain connects TRBV19 to TRBJ1-5; 7 positions match TRBD1. V dropped 5 bases and J dropped 10; count of bases not matched to a gene: 2. Germline loops: CDR1 LNHDA, CDR2 SQIVND (reference sequence). This CDR3 is built from 11 residues. The CDR3 reads CASSDREPQHF. The CDR3 coding sequence is TGTGCCAGTAGTGACAGGGAACCCCAGCATTTT.